Only a few counts were recorded for the clone carrying this TCR beta chain. Indicated time point: pre-treatment sample, taken before nivolumab and TIL therapy. The data originate from a study of TIL therapy for anti-PD-1-resistant metastatic lung cancer. Across the study: Median patient age was 54, ranging 38-75 years.

The CDR3 runs to 16 residues. The V gene's germline CDR1 is SGHRS and CDR2 YFSETQ. V lost 4 bases and J 5 bases, leaving 16 bases between the germline ends. This was the immunoSEQ v3 assay. Sequencing was performed with immunoSEQ multiplex PCR; in TCRdb, only in-frame clones are kept and a portion is missing. The sample carries more than 50,000 clones, roughly 84% recorded once. The chain employs TRBV5-1 and TRBJ1-6; weak D call: TRBD1 (6 bases). This sample comprised blood, obtained at baseline. This receptor was identified in a person aged 25-85 years with non-small cell lung cancer. CDR3 protein: CASSPQGPYNNSPLHF. CDR3 DNA: TGCGCCAGCAGCCCCCAGGGGCCCTATAATAATTCACCCCTCCACTTT.